The source of this T cell receptor (beta chain) is a study of beta chain features in type 1 diabetes. What was sequenced were expressed TCRB transcripts, since all of the isolated RNA had been reverse transcribed. The table came from immunoSEQ multiplex PCR; TCRdb's copy has only in-frame clones and leaves some out. The sample carries more than 150,000 clones, around an eighth recorded once. V trimming: 4 bases; J trimming: 5 bases; junction bases outside the gene matches: 7. This CDR3 is built from 15 residues. From germline, CDR1 is MNHEY and CDR2 SVGAGI. This clone was seen more than once but under ten times.

The origin of this receptor is a woman aged 18-29 years in good health. J is TRBJ2-3 and V is TRBV6-5, with 9 bases matching TRBD1. Specimen: central memory CD4+ T cells from blood. CDR3 DNA sequence: TGTGCCAGCAGTTTACAGGGGGCTCGGGGAGATACGCAGTATTTT. It translates to CASSLQGARGDTQYF.